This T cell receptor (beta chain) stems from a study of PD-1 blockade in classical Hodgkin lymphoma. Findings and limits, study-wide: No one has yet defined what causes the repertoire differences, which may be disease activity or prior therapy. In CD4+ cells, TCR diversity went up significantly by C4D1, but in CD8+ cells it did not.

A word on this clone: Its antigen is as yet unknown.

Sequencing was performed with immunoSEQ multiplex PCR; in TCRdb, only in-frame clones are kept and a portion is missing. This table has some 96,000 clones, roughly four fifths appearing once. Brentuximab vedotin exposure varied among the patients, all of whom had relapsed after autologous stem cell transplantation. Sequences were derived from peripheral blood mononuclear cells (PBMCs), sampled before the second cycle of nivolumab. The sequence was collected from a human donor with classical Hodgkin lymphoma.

CDR3 residues: CASSLGQGAAEAFF. CDR3 in DNA: TGCGCCAGCAGCTTGGGGCAGGGGGCCGCTGAAGCTTTCTTT. The rearrangement joins TRBV5-1 to TRBJ1-1, with 8 bases identical to TRBD1. With 0 bases clipped from V and 6 bases from J, the junction kept 4 bases outside the gene matches. The length of the CDR3 is 14 residues. Germline V gives CDR1 SGHRS, CDR2 YFSETQ.